Listed below are T cell receptor beta chains from one sample, sequenced in a study of shared clonotypes between healthy human individuals. Using immunoSEQ multiplex PCR, the repertoire was profiled, and TCRdb retains in-frame clones only, with some absent. The sample consists of roughly 700,000 clones, around 90% of them appearing once. The sequencing input was memory CD8+ T cells from PBMCs. These receptors originate from a man between 18 and 29 years old in good health. Some clones in this sample may be carry-over from other donors' samples. Both conserved end residues are part of each CDR3. D genes are given only for firm matches. Not all rows give a size; the values are once, few, many and, for expanded clones, a class.

d_gene	abundance	v_gene	j_gene	CDR3aa	CDR3nt
NA	NA	TRBV7-9	TRBJ2-7	CASSLAGGYEQYF	TGTGCCAGCAGCTTAGCAGGGGGGTACGAGCAGTACTTC
TRBD1	once	TRBV7-8	TRBJ2-5	CASSEENRGTPQETQYF	TGTGCCAGCAGCGAAGAGAACAGGGGGACTCCTCAAGAGACCCAGTACTTC
NA	NA	TRBV1	TRBJ2-7	CTSSQVVGSRNEQYF	TGCACCAGCAGCCAAGTAGTCGGGAGCAGAAACGAGCAGTACTTC
TRBD1	NA	TRBV19	TRBJ2-1	CASRRQGMGRNEQFF	TGTGCCAGTAGGCGACAGGGAATGGGGCGCAATGAGCAGTTCTTC
NA	NA	TRBV6-6	TRBJ2-7	CASSYGDTTYEQYF	TGTGCCAGCAGTTACGGGGACACAACCTACGAGCAGTACTTC
NA	few	TRBV19	TRBJ1-1	CASSQGTQGYRDEAFF	TGTGCCAGCAGTCAAGGCACACAGGGTTACCGGGATGAAGCTTTCTTT
TRBD1	NA	TRBV6-5	TRBJ1-4	CASSAGTGNEKLFF	TGTGCCAGCAGTGCCGGGACAGGCAATGAAAAACTGTTTTTT
NA	NA	TRBV7-8	TRBJ2-2	CASSSAANTGELFF	TGTGCCAGCAGCTCAGCCGCAAACACCGGGGAGCTGTTTTTT
NA	NA	TRBV6-5	TRBJ1-2	CASSYIPREGYTF	TGTGCCAGCAGTTATATCCCGCGGGAGGGCTACACCTTC
TRBD1	NA	TRBV6-5	TRBJ1-2	CASSSPGQGSPGYTF	TGTGCCAGCAGTTCACCGGGACAGGGGTCGCCTGGCTACACCTTC
TRBD2	NA	TRBV7-9	TRBJ2-1	CASSLRGLAGMDNEQFF	TGTGCCAGCAGCTTAAGAGGACTAGCGGGTATGGACAATGAGCAGTTCTTC
NA	few	TRBV7-9	TRBJ1-1	CASSFPGWDTEAFF	TGTGCCAGCAGCTTCCCCGGGTGGGACACTGAAGCTTTCTTT
TRBD2	NA	TRBV5-4	TRBJ2-1	CASSPAAGGPDEQFF	TGTGCCAGCAGCCCGGCGGCGGGAGGGCCGGATGAGCAGTTCTTC
NA	NA	TRBV11-2	TRBJ2-1	CASSTQVGVKQFF	TGTGCCAGCAGCACCCAGGTAGGTGTTAAGCAGTTCTTC
TRBD2	NA	TRBV30	TRBJ2-7	CAWSVAGTSGYEQYF	TGTGCCTGGAGTGTCGCCGGGACTAGCGGTTACGAGCAGTACTTC
TRBD2	NA	TRBV7-2	TRBJ2-1	CASSFAGAVNEQFF	TGTGCCAGCAGCTTTGCGGGAGCTGTTAATGAGCAGTTCTTC
NA	NA	TRBV21-1	TRBJ2-7	CASFKRGVFHEQYF	TGTGCCAGCTTCAAACGGGGCGTATTCCACGAGCAGTACTTC
NA	NA	TRBV7-8	TRBJ2-2	CASSSYGPNTGELFF	TGTGCCAGCAGCTCCTACGGGCCGAACACCGGGGAGCTGTTTTTT
TRBD2	NA	TRBV27	TRBJ2-1	CASSFILAGGYNEQFF	TGTGCCAGCAGTTTTATACTAGCGGGAGGTTACAATGAGCAGTTCTTC
TRBD2	NA	TRBV28	TRBJ2-2	CASSFVLAGGSGTGELFF	TGTGCCAGCAGTTTCGTCCTAGCGGGAGGGTCGGGCACCGGGGAGCTGTTTTTT
TRBD1	NA	TRBV15	TRBJ1-5	CATSRDHGTGYSNQPQHF	TGTGCCACCAGCAGAGATCATGGGACAGGATATAGCAATCAGCCCCAGCATTTT
NA	NA	TRBV28	TRBJ2-1	CASSGGFEQQQFF	TGTGCCAGCAGCGGGGGATTCGAGCAGCAGCAGTTCTTC
NA	NA	TRBV9	TRBJ2-3	CASSVAQASTDTQYF	TGTGCCAGCAGCGTAGCACAGGCTAGCACAGATACGCAGTATTTT
NA	once	TRBV6-5	TRBJ1-1	CASSYVVTDMNTEAFF	TGTGCCAGCAGTTACGTGGTTACTGATATGAACACTGAAGCTTTCTTT
NA	NA	TRBV4-3	TRBJ2-2	CASSQETSGSGELFF	TGCGCCAGCAGCCAAGAAACGTCCGGGTCCGGGGAGCTGTTTTTT
NA	NA	TRBV6-1	TRBJ2-7	CASSDPREQYF	TGTGCCAGCAGTGACCCCCGGGAGCAGTACTTC
NA	once	TRBV28	TRBJ2-7	CASSMPYEQYF	TGTGCCAGCAGCATGCCTTACGAGCAGTACTTC
NA	NA	TRBV7-2	TRBJ1-1	CASSFGRLYEAFF	TGTGCCAGCAGCTTCGGACGGTTATATGAAGCTTTCTTT
TRBD2	NA	TRBV6-1	TRBJ2-3	CASSETSWGLGDTQYF	TGTGCCAGCAGTGAGACTAGCTGGGGTTTGGGAGATACGCAGTATTTT
TRBD2	NA	TRBV15	TRBJ2-1	CATSRAGAGGLYNEQFF	TGTGCCACCAGCAGAGCGGGGGCGGGAGGGCTTTACAATGAGCAGTTCTTC
TRBD1	NA	TRBV9	TRBJ2-7	CASSVAGGFYEQYF	TGTGCCAGCAGCGTAGCAGGGGGCTTCTACGAGCAGTACTTC
NA	NA	TRBV2	TRBJ1-1	CASSGLFNTEAFF	TGTGCCAGCAGCGGACTTTTTAACACTGAAGCTTTCTTT
NA	NA	TRBV7-2	TRBJ1-5	CASSLGRRDPNQPQHF	TGTGCCAGCAGCTTAGGGCGCAGGGATCCCAATCAGCCCCAGCATTTT
NA	NA	TRBV7-8	TRBJ2-3	CASSLTRTQYF	TGTGCCAGCAGCCTCACAAGAACGCAGTATTTT
NA	NA	TRBV10-3	TRBJ1-2	CAISESAYGYTF	TGTGCCATCAGTGAGTCGGCCTATGGCTACACCTTC
NA	NA	TRBV10-3	TRBJ1-1	CAIARVNTEAFF	TGTGCCATCGCCAGGGTTAACACTGAAGCTTTCTTT
TRBD2	NA	TRBV23-1	TRBJ2-7	CASSQSPASGCLYYF	TGCGCCAGCAGTCAATCCCCCGCTAGCGGGTGCCTCTACTACTTC
TRBD2	once	TRBV6-5	TRBJ2-1	CASKIAGGPYNEQFF	TGTGCCAGCAAGATAGCGGGAGGGCCTTACAATGAGCAGTTCTTC
TRBD2	once	TRBV27	TRBJ2-7	CASHNAPASGSYEQYF	TGTGCCAGCCACAACGCCCCGGCTAGCGGCTCCTACGAGCAGTACTTC
NA	once	TRBV6-1	TRBJ2-1	CASSVLGGEQFF	TGTGCCAGCAGTGTGCTAGGGGGTGAGCAGTTCTTC
NA	NA	TRBV28	TRBJ1-5	CASSLSWEYSNQPQHF	TGTGCCAGCAGTTTATCTTGGGAGTATAGCAATCAGCCCCAGCATTTT
NA	NA	TRBV5-8	TRBJ2-7	CASSLGLGMSEQYF	TGTGCCAGCAGCTTGGGGCTCGGAATGAGCGAGCAGTACTTC
TRBD2	NA	TRBV4-3	TRBJ2-7	CASSQEFGLADSYEQYF	TGCGCCAGCAGCCAAGAATTCGGACTAGCGGATTCCTACGAGCAGTACTTC
NA	NA	TRBV7-9	TRBJ2-7	CASSLWRGYEQYF	TGTGCCAGCAGCCTCTGGCGGGGCTACGAGCAGTACTTC
NA	NA	TRBV27	TRBJ2-3	CASIQKTGSTDTQYF	TGTGCCAGCATCCAAAAGACAGGAAGCACAGATACGCAGTATTTT
NA	NA	TRBV27	TRBJ2-3	CASSSDGSTQYF	TGTGCCAGCAGTTCCGACGGGAGTACGCAGTATTTT
TRBD1	NA	TRBV6-5	TRBJ2-7	CASSLGTGYSYEQYF	TGTGCCAGCAGCCTGGGGACAGGGTATAGCTACGAGCAGTACTTC
TRBD2	NA	TRBV4-2	TRBJ2-3	CASSQSAAGVSDTQYF	TGTGCCAGCAGCCAAAGCGCAGCGGGAGTTTCAGATACGCAGTATTTT
TRBD2	NA	TRBV29-1	TRBJ2-7	CSVDQASGDGYEQYF	TGCAGCGTTGATCAGGCCAGCGGGGACGGCTACGAGCAGTACTTC
NA	NA	TRBV19	TRBJ2-1	CASSPREVTGYNEQFF	TGTGCCAGTAGTCCCCGCGAGGTTACGGGTTACAATGAGCAGTTCTTC
TRBD2	once	TRBV7-9	TRBJ2-7	CASSFGGSEQYF	TGTGCCAGCAGCTTCGGCGGGAGCGAGCAGTACTTC
TRBD1	NA	TRBV10-3	TRBJ2-7	CAVPGQGGYEQYF	TGTGCCGTTCCAGGACAGGGTGGCTACGAGCAGTACTTC
NA	NA	TRBV19	TRBJ2-5	CASSLRWTEQETQYF	TGTGCCAGTAGCCTCCGTTGGACAGAACAAGAGACCCAGTACTTC
TRBD2	NA	TRBV5-1	TRBJ2-1	CASSLAAGTSGEFF	TGCGCCAGCAGCTTGGCCGCTGGGACTAGCGGGGAGTTCTTC
TRBD2	NA	TRBV14	TRBJ2-1	CASSQGPRASGYYNEQFF	TGTGCCAGCAGCCAAGGGCCTAGGGCTAGCGGATACTACAATGAGCAGTTCTTC
TRBD2	NA	TRBV4-1	TRBJ2-1	CASSPTGGAYNEQFF	TGCGCCAGCAGCCCGACGGGAGGCGCCTACAATGAGCAGTTCTTC
TRBD1	NA	TRBV27	TRBJ1-2	CASSFAGGSYGYTF	TGTGCCAGCAGTTTTGCAGGGGGCTCCTATGGCTACACCTTC
NA	NA	TRBV5-8	TRBJ1-1	CASSVDSLGAAFF	TGTGCCAGCAGCGTGGACAGCCTCGGGGCGGCTTTCTTT
NA	NA	TRBV20-1	TRBJ1-1	CSGQTDEAFF	TGCAGTGGCCAGACAGATGAAGCTTTCTTT
NA	NA	TRBV7-9	TRBJ2-7	CASSSGPNRAYEQYF	TGTGCCAGCAGCTCCGGACCGAACCGAGCCTACGAGCAGTACTTC